What follows are 18 T cell receptor beta chains derived from one specimen sequenced in a study of T cell responses to AZD1222 COVID-19 vaccine. Using immunoSEQ multiplex PCR, the repertoire was profiled, and TCRdb retains in-frame clones only, with some absent. The sample contains over 120,000 clones, roughly 87% of which appear only once. This specimen was peripheral blood, taken 28 days after the second dose of the MenACWY control vaccine. The source of these receptors is an adult who received the MenACWY meningococcal vaccine as a control.

The J gene is TRBJ1-1, the V gene TRBV30; D remains unclear. The germline V gene encodes CDR1 GTSNPN and CDR2 SVGIG (reference sequence). V gave up 0 bases and J gave up 1 base, with 6 bases separating them. The CDR3 totals 13 residues. The CDR3 region is CAWSVRPNTEAFF. The CDR3 DNA follows: TGTGCCTGGAGTGTACGACCGAACACTGAAGCTTTCTTT.

This chain joins TRBV25-1 and TRBJ2-3; the D gene is possibly TRBD1 (6 bases). The ends were cut back, 1 base at V and 5 bases at J, with 13 bases in the middle. Germline CDR1 MGHDK, CDR2 SYGVNS. The CDR3 covers 15 residues. CDR3 DNA sequence: TGTGCCAGCAGTGAATCAGGGGCCGAAGAAGATACGCAGTATTTT. It codes for CASSESGAEEDTQYF.

This clone showed up just a few times. The chain employs TRBV7-2 and TRBJ1-2; tentative D call: TRBD1 (6 bases). Germline assignment: CDR1 SGHTA and CDR2 FQGNSA. V lost 3 bases and J 0 bases, leaving 14 bases between the germline ends. The CDR3 sequence is 16 residues long. The CDR3 loop reads CASSLLQGRSNYGYTF. CDR3 DNA: TGTGCCAGCAGCTTGCTACAGGGACGCTCTAACTATGGCTACACCTTC.

This chain connects TRBV19 to TRBJ1-1, with TRBD1 identical over 8 bases. With V trimmed by 11 bases and J by 5 bases, 10 bases remained unmatched. CDR3 length equals 13 residues. Per the germline V gene, CDR1 is LNHDA and CDR2 is SQIVND (reference sequence). In nucleotides, the CDR3 is TGTGCCGTGAACAACAGGGGGGAAACTGAAGCTTTCTTT. As protein: CAVNNRGETEAFF.

This sequence joins TRBV2 and TRBJ1-5; weak D call: TRBD1 (6 bases). CDR3 length: 17 residues. The V end was cut by 5 bases, the J end by 3 bases, with 20 bases between. Germline CDR1 is SNHLY and CDR2 is FYNNEI. The CDR3 is CASSSFPGAVVNQPQHF. The DNA for the CDR3 is TGTGCCAGCAGTAGTTTTCCAGGGGCCGTGGTCAATCAGCCCCAGCATTTT.

The rearrangement links TRBV6-5 to TRBJ2-2; D unresolved. The CDR3 has 13 residues. The V and J ends lost 6 bases and 5 bases respectively, with 10 bases between them. CDR1 MNHEY and CDR2 SVGAGI come from the germline V gene. CDR3 loop: CASSLDGTGELFF. The DNA of the CDR3 is TGTGCCAGCAGCCTGGACGGGACCGGGGAGCTGTTTTTT.

The chain carries TRBV6-1 and TRBJ1-6; 9 bases fit TRBD1. J gave up 10 bases and V 3 bases, and 7 bases lay outside the gene matches. Germline V gene data show CDR1 as MNHNS and CDR2 as SASEGT. CDR3 length: 15 residues. CDR3 region: CASSDEQGADSPLHF. CDR3 coding DNA: TGTGCCAGCAGTGACGAACAGGGGGCGGACTCACCCCTCCACTTT.

The sample holds a few counts of this clone. V is TRBV29-1 and J is TRBJ2-2, with TRBD2 matching 8 bases. The length of the CDR3 is 14 residues. Germline V gives CDR1 SQVTM, CDR2 ANQGSEA. Germline trimming cut 4 bases from V and 8 bases from J; bases unmatched to any gene: 9. The CDR3 spells CSVVLAGISGELFF. The CDR3 nucleotides read TGCAGCGTTGTATTAGCGGGGATAAGTGGGGAGCTGTTTTTT.

The chain is built from TRBV12-5 and TRBJ2-5; D is perhaps TRBD2 (6 bases). There are 15 residues in the CDR3. Between the trimmed V and J ends, which lost 2 bases and 1 base, there was a span of 11 bases. CDR1 LGHNT and CDR2 FRNRAP come from the germline V gene. CDR3 residues: CASGLRVGGQETQYF. In DNA, the CDR3 is TGTGCTAGTGGTTTGCGGGTGGGGGGCCAAGAGACCCAGTACTTC.

In DNA, the CDR3 is TGCGCCAGCGGGGGCTCGGGGGCGAACACCGGGGAGCTGTTTTTT. The encoded protein is CASGGSGANTGELFF. V is TRBV5-1 and J is TRBJ2-2, with D possibly called TRBD1 or TRBD2 (6 bases each). The CDR3 length is 15 residues. Trimming removed 7 bases from V and 0 bases from J, with 13 bases in between. From germline, CDR1 is SGHRS and CDR2 YFSETQ.

Only one count was recorded for this clone. V usage is TRBV4-1 and J usage is TRBJ2-1; a weak D match, TRBD2 (6 bases). Trimming left V 3 bases short and J 7 bases short, with 16 bases between. The germline V gene encodes CDR1 MGHRA and CDR2 YSYEKL. This CDR3 comprises 15 residues. In nucleotides, the CDR3 is TGCGCCAGCAGCCACACGGACGCCGGAGGGAATGAGCAGTTCTTC. Translation: CASSHTDAGGNEQFF.

CDR3 coding DNA: TGTGCCAGCAGCTCGATGGGAGCAGGGGCCAACGTCCTGACTTTC. It codes for CASSSMGAGANVLTF. V usage is TRBV11-2 and J usage is TRBJ2-6; a possible D gene is TRBD2 (5 bases). The germline V and J ends were trimmed by 4 bases and 4 bases, with 11 bases remaining between them. Germline CDR1 and CDR2: SGHAT and FQNNGV. This CDR3 is built from 15 residues.

The gene calls are TRBV7-9 and TRBJ2-7, with 13 bases that match TRBD2. The germline V gene has CDR1 SEHNR and CDR2 FQNEAQ (reference sequence). V lost 5 bases, J lost 0 bases, and 13 bases stayed unmatched. CDR3 length equals 19 residues. CDR3 DNA: TGTGCCAGCAGCGCTAGAGGGCGGGGACTAGCGGGGATCTCCTACGAGCAGTACTTC. Amino acids: CASSARGRGLAGISYEQYF. The complete variable domain, with remaining parts taken from reference TRBV7-9 and TRBJ2-7, reads DTGVSQNPRHKITKRGQNVTFRCDPISEHNRLYWYRQTLGQGPEFLTYFQNEAQLEKSRLLSDRFSAERPKGSFSTLEIQRTEQGDSAMYLCASSARGRGLAGISYEQYFGPGTRLTVT.

This clone came up once. The rearrangement joins TRBV11-2 to TRBJ2-7, with no clear D. The CDR3 spans 13 residues. V shed 6 bases and J shed 4 bases, with 13 bases lying between them. Looked up from germline, CDR1 is SGHAT and CDR2 is FQNNGV. This CDR3 is CASRHLTEYEQYF. For the CDR3, the DNA is TGTGCCAGCAGACACTTAACAGAGTACGAGCAGTACTTC.

This chain connects TRBV12-2 to TRBJ2-1; the DNA was not compared with TRBD2, the D call given in the table. TRBV12-2 is labeled a pseudogene. This CDR3 region has 17 residues. CDR3 DNA: TGTGCAAGTCGCTTAGCGCAAAGCGGGAGAACCTACAATGAGCAGTTCTTC. Protein sequence: CASRLAQSGRTYNEQFF.

V usage is TRBV5-1 and J usage is TRBJ1-6; D gene unclear. The V end lost 3 bases, the J end lost 4 bases, and 17 bases lay between the germline ends. CDR3 length: 17 amino acids. CDR1 and CDR2 from the germline V gene are SGHRS and YFSETQ. The CDR3 sequence is CASSSTPGGQYNSPLHF. The CDR3 nucleotides are TGCGCCAGCAGCTCGACCCCCGGTGGGCAGTATAATTCACCCCTCCACTTT.

This clone was detected only a few times. This sequence joins TRBV5-8 and TRBJ1-2; possibly TRBD1 for D (6 bases). V gave up 4 bases and J gave up 8 bases, with 15 bases separating them. CDR1 is SGHTS and CDR2 is YDEGEE in the germline V gene. The CDR3 has 13 residues. The CDR3 spells CASSLQGKSGYTF. The DNA of the CDR3 is TGTGCCAGCAGCCTCCAGGGGAAGAGCGGCTACACCTTC.

The V call is TRBV4-2, the J call TRBJ2-3; 10 bases are shared with TRBD2. CDR3 length: 16 residues. Trimming took 0 bases from V and 6 from J; bases not matched to a gene: 6. CDR1 and CDR2 from the germline V gene are LGHNA and YNFKEQ. For the CDR3, the DNA is TGTGCCAGCAGCCAAGATCAGGCTAGCGGGGGCGATACGCAGTATTTT. This sequence encodes CASSQDQASGGDTQYF.